A selection of T cell receptor beta chains follows, all from one sample in a study of T cell repertoires in cytomegalovirus infection. From the reads, TCRdb called clonotypes with MiXCR, one entry per CDR3 protein. The sample lists nearly 450,000 distinct CDR3 sequences, roughly a third occurring once. Input material: PBMCs. These receptors all come from a human donor in good health (CMV status not recorded). Some clones in this sample may be carry-over from other donors' samples. Each CDR3 is given with its conserved first and last residue. Each record gives: J gene, clone size, D gene, V gene, CDR3 protein, CDR3 DNA. A D gene is named only where the DNA matches it firmly. Clone size, where shown, is once, few, many, or a class for clones that have expanded.

TRBJ2-7	many	NA	TRBV7-2	CASSLEQGSSYEQYF	TGTGCCAGCAGCTTAGAACAGGGTAGCTCCTACGAGCAGTACTTC
TRBJ2-6	few	NA	TRBV6-2/TRBV6-3	CASGNRVAGANVLTF	TGTGCCAGCGGAAATAGGGTGGCTGGGGCCAACGTCCTGACTTTC
TRBJ2-1	few	TRBD2	TRBV28	CASKGTSGGADSQGYNEQFF	TGTGCCAGCAAAGGGACTAGCGGGGGGGCCGACTCCCAGGGCTACAATGAGCAGTTCTTC
TRBJ1-6	many	TRBD1	TRBV7-2	CASSLPDRVPNSPLHF	TGTGCCAGCAGCCTACCCGACAGGGTACCGAATTCACCCCTCCACTTT
TRBJ2-7	NA	NA	TRBV5-4	CASSSRGGQEPGEQYF	TGTGCCAGCAGCTCCCGGGGGGGACAGGAACCTGGCGAGCAGTACTTC
TRBJ2-7	NA	TRBD1	TRBV5-1	CASSITGTGPHEQYF	TGCGCCAGCAGTATCACCGGGACAGGTCCCCACGAGCAGTACTTC
TRBJ2-3	many	NA	TRBV7-2	CASSLVTGTGPLTQYF	TGTGCCAGCAGCTTAGTAACCGGGACGGGTCCGCTAACGCAGTATTTT
TRBJ1-1	NA	NA	TRBV28	CASTPLWGNTEAFF	TGTGCCAGCACCCCTCTCTGGGGTAACACTGAAGCTTTCTTT
TRBJ2-1	NA	TRBD2	TRBV5-1	CASSLDLREAGEFF	TGCGCCAGCAGCTTGGACCTTCGGGAGGCGGGGGAATTCTTC
TRBJ1-1	few	NA	TRBV5-6	CASSQPTGVNTEAFF	TGTGCCAGCAGCCAGCCCACTGGGGTAAACACTGAAGCTTTCTTT
TRBJ1-2	NA	TRBD1	TRBV7-8	CASSGGGGQENYGYTF	TGTGCCAGCAGCGGGGGTGGGGGACAGGAGAACTATGGCTACACCTTC
TRBJ2-5	few	NA	TRBV11-2	CATRLRSRWSQENRTRETQYF	TGTGCCACCAGACTTAGAAGTCGGTGGTCGCAGGAGAACAGGACGCGAGAGACCCAGTACTTC
TRBJ1-1	few	TRBD1	TRBV7-8	CASTNPDRGPRRDTEAFF	TGTGCCAGCACCAACCCCGACAGGGGCCCGCGCAGGGACACTGAAGCTTTCTTT
TRBJ2-5	few	TRBD2	TRBV4-1	CASSSAGGPEETQYF	TGCGCCAGCAGCTCTGCGGGGGGGCCGGAAGAGACCCAGTACTTC
TRBJ2-3	few	TRBD2	TRBV5-5	CASSLGSTAGGLDTQYF	TGTGCCAGCAGCTTGGGAAGCACAGCGGGGGGGCTTGATACGCAGTATTTT
TRBJ2-2	NA	TRBD1	TRBV6-2/TRBV6-3	CASNDRAFTGELFF	TGTGCCAGTAATGACAGGGCCTTCACCGGGGAGCTGTTTTTT
TRBJ1-2	NA	TRBD1	TRBV28	CASSLGTGETAFYGYTF	TGTGCCAGCAGCCTCGGGACAGGGGAAACGGCCTTCTATGGCTACACCTTC
TRBJ1-5	many	TRBD1	TRBV6-1	CASSDPRGESQPQHF	TGTGCCAGCAGTGATCCCAGGGGGGAAAGTCAGCCCCAGCATTTT
TRBJ2-7	NA	NA	TRBV7-6	CASSGTPNPYEQYF	TGTGCCAGCTCCGGGACACCAAATCCCTACGAGCAGTACTTC
TRBJ2-5	few	NA	TRBV28	CASSLFVPTDQETQYF	TGTGCCAGCAGTTTATTCGTCCCCACGGATCAAGAGACCCAGTACTTC
TRBJ2-3	NA	NA	TRBV7-2	CASSSTGVAYTQYF	TGTGCCAGCAGCTCGACAGGCGTCGCCTATACGCAGTATTTT
TRBJ2-5	few	TRBD2	TRBV6-6	CASSYGLAGEETQYF	TGTGCCAGCAGTTATGGGCTAGCGGGGGAAGAGACCCAGTACTTC
TRBJ2-7	NA	NA	TRBV9	CASSVDAGSYEQYF	TGTGCCAGCAGCGTAGATGCAGGTTCCTACGAGCAGTACTTC
TRBJ2-3	few	NA	TRBV11-2	CASSLYAGDTQYF	TGTGCCAGCAGCTTGTATGCCGGCGATACGCAGTATTTT
TRBJ1-1	few	TRBD1	TRBV27	CASTFIPPGTGGLNTEAFF	TGTGCCAGCACTTTCATACCCCCCGGGACAGGGGGCTTGAACACTGAAGCTTTCTTT
TRBJ2-3	few	TRBD1	TRBV6-5	CASSKDRGSADTQYF	TGTGCCAGCAGTAAGGACAGGGGGTCGGCAGATACGCAGTATTTT
TRBJ2-2	NA	TRBD1	TRBV5-4	CASSFRQTGGTGELFF	TGTGCCAGCAGCTTCCGACAGACAGGGGGGACCGGGGAGCTGTTTTTT
TRBJ2-7	NA	NA	TRBV29-1	CSVVKDGTYEQYF	TGCAGCGTTGTGAAGGATGGGACCTACGAGCAGTACTTC
TRBJ1-1	NA	NA	TRBV20-1	CSARGRTANTEAFF	TGCAGTGCTAGAGGGCGGACAGCGAACACTGAAGCTTTCTTT
TRBJ2-3	NA	NA	TRBV29-1	CSVGGAPGTDTQYF	TGCAGCGTGGGGGGGGCACCCGGCACAGATACGCAGTATTTT
TRBJ2-2	NA	NA	TRBV6-1	CASSEMLTGELFF	TGTGCCAGCAGTGAAATGCTCACCGGGGAGCTGTTTTTT
TRBJ1-1	few	NA	TRBV6-2/TRBV6-3	CASSYPSVNTEAFF	TGTGCCAGCAGTTACCCCAGCGTGAACACTGAAGCTTTCTTT
TRBJ1-2	NA	NA	TRBV6-5	CASSYVVDGGYTF	TGTGCCAGCAGTTACGTAGTGGACGGTGGCTACACCTTC
TRBJ1-1	NA	NA	TRBV28	CASSLWEEWSVAFF	TGTGCCAGCAGTTTATGGGAGGAATGGTCTGTCGCTTTCTTT
TRBJ1-1	many	NA	TRBV7-2	CASSLAWQAEAFF	TGTGCCAGCAGCTTAGCGTGGCAGGCGGAAGCTTTCTTT
TRBJ1-5	NA	NA	TRBV19	CAISILGNSNQPQHF	TGTGCCATTAGTATTTTAGGCAATAGCAATCAGCCCCAGCATTTT
TRBJ2-5	NA	TRBD1	TRBV9	CASSPDRGGETQYF	TGTGCCAGCAGCCCCGACAGGGGGGGAGAGACCCAGTACTTC
TRBJ2-3	few	NA	TRBV7-2	CASSQLSSTDTQYF	TGTGCCAGCAGTCAACTAAGCAGCACAGATACGCAGTATTTT
TRBJ2-3	NA	NA	TRBV28	CASSPPSERTDTQYF	TGTGCCAGCAGTCCCCCATCTGAGCGAACAGATACGCAGTATTTT
TRBJ2-5	NA	TRBD2	TRBV27	CASAGLAGGVQETQYF	TGTGCCAGCGCCGGACTAGCGGGCGGGGTCCAAGAGACCCAGTACTTC
TRBJ2-5	few	TRBD2	TRBV3-1	CASSPWGTSQPKETQYF	TGTGCCAGCAGCCCCTGGGGGACTAGCCAGCCCAAAGAGACCCAGTACTTC
TRBJ2-7	NA	TRBD2	TRBV6-2/TRBV6-3	CASSYRGGLADSYEQYF	TGTGCCAGCAGTTACAGGGGGGGACTAGCGGACTCCTACGAGCAGTACTTC
TRBJ1-6	NA	NA	TRBV7-9	CASSSAAGRAGSPLHF	TGTGCCAGCAGCTCCGCCGCGGGCAGGGCAGGTTCACCCCTCCACTTT
TRBJ1-2	NA	NA	TRBV27	CASCSTSDGYTF	TGTGCCAGCTGTAGTACCTCGGATGGCTACACCTTC
TRBJ2-1	few	NA	TRBV5-5	CASSKPTGYNEQFF	TGTGCCAGCAGCAAACCTACAGGGTACAATGAGCAGTTCTTC
TRBJ2-5	few	NA	TRBV6-6	CASSYSTGGVETQYF	TGTGCCAGCAGTTACTCGACGGGTGGGGTAGAGACCCAGTACTTC
TRBJ1-1	many	TRBD1	TRBV5-6	CASNPRTGEISTEAFF	TGTGCCAGCAACCCCCGGACAGGTGAAATTAGCACTGAAGCTTTCTTT
TRBJ2-4	NA	NA	TRBV7-9	CASSLGSQGIRSIQYF	TGTGCCAGCAGCTTAGGTTCCCAGGGTATTCGTAGCATTCAGTACTTC
TRBJ1-4	NA	NA	TRBV6-5	CASRAGAANEKLFF	TGTGCCAGCAGGGCGGGGGCAGCAAATGAAAAACTGTTTTTT
TRBJ1-1	NA	NA	TRBV30	CAYGEGTEAFF	TGTGCTTACGGGGAGGGCACTGAAGCTTTCTTT